The rows below give T cell receptor beta chains drawn from one sample of a study of CD8 T cells in Susac syndrome. TCRdb used MiXCR to reprocess the immunoSEQ multiplex PCR reads, holding one entry per CDR3 protein. This repertoire shows some 150,000 distinct CDR3 sequences, roughly 94% found once; its top ten account for approximately 0.3%. Material for sequencing was CD8+ T cells from PBMCs. All receptors derive from a human donor in good health. CDR3s include the opening cysteine and the closing phenylalanine or tryptophan. Each record gives: CDR3 DNA, CDR3 protein, D gene, J gene, V gene, clone size. D genes are given only for firm matches. Where a row states a size, it is once, few, many or the class of an expanded clone; other rows omit it.

CDR3 DNA: TGCAGCGCAATAGCGGGATCTGGGAACATTCAGTACTTC; CDR3 protein: CSAIAGSGNIQYF; D gene: TRBD2; J gene: TRBJ2-4; V gene: TRBV29-1; clone size: -
CDR3 DNA: TGTGCCTGGAGTGTAATGGTTCATACTGAAGCTTTCTTT; CDR3 protein: CAWSVMVHTEAFF; D gene: -; J gene: TRBJ1-1; V gene: TRBV30; clone size: -
CDR3 DNA: TGTGCCACCAGTGCTTACAATGAGCAGTTCTTC; CDR3 protein: CATSAYNEQFF; D gene: -; J gene: TRBJ2-1; V gene: TRBV24-1; clone size: -
CDR3 DNA: TGTGCCAGCAGTGAAGACATGGCGAGCACAGATACGCAGTATTTT; CDR3 protein: CASSEDMASTDTQYF; D gene: -; J gene: TRBJ2-3; V gene: TRBV2; clone size: -
CDR3 DNA: TGCAGTGCGCCACTAGCAGGAAACTCCTACAATGAGCAGTTCTTC; CDR3 protein: CSAPLAGNSYNEQFF; D gene: -; J gene: TRBJ2-1; V gene: TRBV20-1; clone size: -
CDR3 DNA: TGTGCCTTCCGGGATCCACCTTCTGGGGCCAACGTCCTGACTTTC; CDR3 protein: CAFRDPPSGANVLTF; D gene: -; J gene: TRBJ2-6; V gene: TRBV30; clone size: -
CDR3 DNA: TGTGCCTGGAGTTGGACTAGCGACAATGAGCAGTTCTTC; CDR3 protein: CAWSWTSDNEQFF; D gene: TRBD2; J gene: TRBJ2-1; V gene: TRBV30; clone size: -
CDR3 DNA: TGCGCCAGCAGCGTCACTAGCGGGAGCCCAGATACGCAGTATTTT; CDR3 protein: CASSVTSGSPDTQYF; D gene: TRBD2; J gene: TRBJ2-3; V gene: TRBV4-3; clone size: -
CDR3 DNA: TGTGCCAGCAGCTTAGGGGGACCATTTGAAAAACTGTTTTTT; CDR3 protein: CASSLGGPFEKLFF; D gene: -; J gene: TRBJ1-4; V gene: TRBV7-9; clone size: -
CDR3 DNA: TGCGCCAGCAGCCAAGATCGGTCAGGAGTCGGGCAGCCCCAGCATTTT; CDR3 protein: CASSQDRSGVGQPQHF; D gene: -; J gene: TRBJ1-5; V gene: TRBV4-3; clone size: -
CDR3 DNA: TGCAGTGCTAGAGATCGGGACAGGCTTATCTACGAGCAGTACTTC; CDR3 protein: CSARDRDRLIYEQYF; D gene: TRBD1; J gene: TRBJ2-7; V gene: TRBV20-1; clone size: -
CDR3 DNA: TGTGCCACCAGCTTCCGGACAGGGACCTACAATGAGCAGTTCTTC; CDR3 protein: CATSFRTGTYNEQFF; D gene: TRBD1; J gene: TRBJ2-1; V gene: TRBV15; clone size: -
CDR3 DNA: TGCAGTGCTCCTCTAGCGGGTGCCTCCTACAATGAGCAGTTCTTC; CDR3 protein: CSAPLAGASYNEQFF; D gene: TRBD2; J gene: TRBJ2-1; V gene: TRBV20-1; clone size: -
CDR3 DNA: TGCAGCGTTCCGGGCAGCGATTACGAGCAGTACTTC; CDR3 protein: CSVPGSDYEQYF; D gene: -; J gene: TRBJ2-7; V gene: TRBV29-1; clone size: -
CDR3 DNA: TGTGCCAGCTCGCCAGGGAACGGTGAAAAACTGTTTTTT; CDR3 protein: CASSPGNGEKLFF; D gene: -; J gene: TRBJ1-4; V gene: TRBV27; clone size: -
CDR3 DNA: TGTGCCAGCGGGGACAGGGCGAACTATGGCTACACCTTC; CDR3 protein: CASGDRANYGYTF; D gene: TRBD1; J gene: TRBJ1-2; V gene: TRBV6-2/TRBV6-3; clone size: -
CDR3 DNA: TGTGCCACCTCGGGACTAGCGTACAATGAGCAGTTCTTC; CDR3 protein: CATSGLAYNEQFF; D gene: TRBD2; J gene: TRBJ2-1; V gene: TRBV24-1; clone size: once
CDR3 DNA: TGTGCCAGCAGATTTCGAGGGGCGTACAATGAGCAGTTCTTC; CDR3 protein: CASRFRGAYNEQFF; D gene: -; J gene: TRBJ2-1; V gene: TRBV28; clone size: -
CDR3 DNA: TGTGCCAGCAGGGGGGCCTGGTACGAGCAGTACTTC; CDR3 protein: CASRGAWYEQYF; D gene: -; J gene: TRBJ2-7; V gene: TRBV27; clone size: -
CDR3 DNA: TGTGCCAGTGGGTCGCCCTATGGCTACACCTTC; CDR3 protein: CASGSPYGYTF; D gene: -; J gene: TRBJ1-2; V gene: TRBV7-9; clone size: -
CDR3 DNA: TGTGCCAGCAGCTTGGGACGCGGGGAGCTGTTTTTT; CDR3 protein: CASSLGRGELFF; D gene: -; J gene: TRBJ2-2; V gene: TRBV13; clone size: -
CDR3 DNA: TGTGCCAGCAGCCTAAGCCGGGGGGACGGCTACACCTTC; CDR3 protein: CASSLSRGDGYTF; D gene: -; J gene: TRBJ1-2; V gene: TRBV7-3; clone size: -
CDR3 DNA: TGTGCCAGCAGCCTACAGGGTGGCTCCTACAATGAGCAGTTCTTC; CDR3 protein: CASSLQGGSYNEQFF; D gene: -; J gene: TRBJ2-1; V gene: TRBV13; clone size: -
CDR3 DNA: TGTGCCAGCAGCCAAGAATGGGGGGGAGGGAACATTCAGTACTTC; CDR3 protein: CASSQEWGGGNIQYF; D gene: TRBD2; J gene: TRBJ2-4; V gene: TRBV3-1; clone size: -